The T cell receptor (beta chain) under discussion was sequenced for a study of blood T cell repertoires in COVID-19. For the study at large: The study drew acute and convalescent COVID-19 samples from the United States, Italy and Spain. PBMCs, B-cell-depleted T cells, or T cells provided the cDNA or gDNA that made up the material.

As processed by the authors: It was from reference gene primer amplification that nucleated cell counts were estimated. Only in-frame clones appear in the TCRdb table, and some are missing; sequencing was by immunoSEQ multiplex PCR. The V and J calls and clone size were taken over from that table, and D and trimming were inferred from the DNA. The sample carries fewer than 400,000 clones, 85% to 90% recorded once. The CDR3 runs 14 residues. Trimming took 1 base from V and 9 from J, leaving 13 bases between them. The germline V gene has CDR1 SNHLY and CDR2 FYNNEI. This TCR was sampled from a woman aged 45-65 years who had recovered from COVID-19. The J gene is TRBJ1-5, the V gene TRBV2; the D is unclear. The sample comprised PBMCs or T cells enriched from blood (not recorded which). CDR3 DNA: TGTGCCAGCAGTGAAGGGCAGTTTATTGGGCCCCAGCATTTT. The encoded protein is CASSEGQFIGPQHF.